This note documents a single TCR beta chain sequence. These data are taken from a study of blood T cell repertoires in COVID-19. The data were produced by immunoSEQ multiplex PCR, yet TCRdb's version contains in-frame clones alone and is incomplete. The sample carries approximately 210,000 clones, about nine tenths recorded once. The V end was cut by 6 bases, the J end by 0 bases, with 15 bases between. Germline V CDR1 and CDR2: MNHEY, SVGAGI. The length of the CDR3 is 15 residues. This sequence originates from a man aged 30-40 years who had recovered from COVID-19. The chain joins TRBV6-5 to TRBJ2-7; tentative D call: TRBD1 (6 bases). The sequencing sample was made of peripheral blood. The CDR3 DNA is TGTGCCAGCAGACTCGGACAGAGGAGCTCCTACGAGCAGTACTTC. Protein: CASRLGQRSSYEQYF.